Below are 24 T cell receptor beta chains sequenced from a single sample in a study of PD-1 blockade in classical Hodgkin lymphoma. Specified time point: cycle 4 day 1 (C4D1), after more than five weeks of nivolumab. Every one of the patients relapsed after autologous stem cell transplantation (brentuximab vedotin exposure was variable). TCRdb's table, derived via immunoSEQ multiplex PCR, lists solely in-frame clones and lacks some. The data contain around 60,000 clones, 91% of them seen just once; the ten biggest clones take up approximately 10%. Material: peripheral blood mononuclear cells (PBMCs), obtained before the fourth cycle of nivolumab. The origin of the receptors is a human donor with classical Hodgkin lymphoma.

In nucleotides, the CDR3 is TGTGCCAGCAGTTACTCGTCCGGAGCAGAGACGGAGCAGTACTTC. Translating gives CASSYSSGAETEQYF. The chain recombines TRBV6-5 with TRBJ2-7, with no clear D. V was pared by 0 bases and J by 7 bases, with 16 bases between. In germline, CDR1 is MNHEY, CDR2 SVGAGI. This CDR3 has 15 amino acids.

This sequence joins TRBV30 and TRBJ1-2; maybe TRBD1 (6 bases). The germline V and J ends were trimmed by 2 bases and 8 bases, with 18 bases remaining between them. CDR1 and CDR2 from the germline V gene are GTSNPN and SVGIG (reference sequence). The CDR3 contains 14 residues. CDR3: CAWSRIRDNPGYTF. In nucleotides, the CDR3 is TGTGCCTGGAGTCGAATCCGGGACAACCCGGGCTACACCTTC.

This clone appeared once. The CDR3 region is CASGEGPLNYGYTF. The CDR3 nucleotides are TGTGCCAGCGGCGAAGGGCCGCTAAACTATGGCTACACCTTC. The rearrangement uses TRBV6-6 and TRBJ1-2; D is ambiguous. V was cut by 8 bases and J by 2 bases, with 15 bases left in between. The CDR3 spans 14 residues. The germline V gene encodes CDR1 MNHNY and CDR2 SVGAGI (reference sequence).

This chain joins TRBV7-2 and TRBJ1-2; unclear D gene. This CDR3 is 13 amino acids long. V lost 5 bases and J lost 7, with 14 bases in between. CDR1 and CDR2 (germline): SGHTA, FQGNSA. In DNA form, the CDR3 reads TGTGCCAGCAGCCGGGGTCCTTCCTCTGGCTACACCTTC. It codes for CASSRGPSSGYTF.

The chain links TRBV7-9 to TRBJ1-2; 7 bases are a match to TRBD1. The CDR3 length is 13 residues. V was pared by 3 bases and J by 4 bases, with 2 bases of the junction left unmatched. Looked up from germline, CDR1 is SEHNR and CDR2 is FQNEAQ (reference sequence). The CDR3 coding sequence is TGTGCCAGCAGCTTGGGACAGACCTATGGCTACACCTTC. Its protein is CASSLGQTYGYTF.

The table lists this clone with a count of one. The chain employs TRBV5-1 and TRBJ2-7; D might be TRBD2 (6 bases). The CDR3 sequence is 13 residues long. Deletions cut 0 bases from V and 5 bases from J, with 9 bases between. Germline V gene data show CDR1 as SGHRS and CDR2 as YFSETQ. This CDR3 reads CASSLGGEHEQYF. The CDR3 bases are TGCGCCAGCAGCTTGGGCGGGGAACACGAGCAGTACTTC.

The rearrangement joins TRBV2 to TRBJ2-7, with 9 bases aligning to TRBD1. CDR3 size: 14 residues. Losses at the gene ends were 5 bases for V and 11 bases for J; bases not matched to a gene: 13. Per the germline V gene, CDR1 is SNHLY and CDR2 is FYNNEI. The CDR3 region is CASSLGTTGGDEYF. CDR3 nucleotide sequence: TGTGCCAGCAGTCTTGGTACAACAGGGGGCGACGAGTACTTC. Drawing the rest from reference TRBV2 and TRBJ2-7, the complete variable domain is EPEVTQTPSHQVTQMGQEVILRCVPISNHLYFYWYRQILGQKVEFLVSFYNNEISEKSEIFDDQFSVERPDGSNFTLKIRSTKLEDSAMYFCASSLGTTGGDEYFGPGTRLTVT.

Regarding this clone: At one boundary the junction diverges from the germline segment, which might be a read error. The V and J genes are TRBV7-7 and TRBJ2-2; 9 nucleotides align to TRBD1. Germline CDR1 reads SSHAT; CDR2 reads FNYEAQ (reference sequence). This CDR3 has 15 residues. The CDR3 sequence is CASSLATGGTGELFF. DNA of the CDR3: TGTGCTAGCAGCTTAGCGACAGGGGGCACCGGGGAGCTGTTTTTT.

In nucleotides, the CDR3 is TGCAGCGTTGAGGGGACGCGAGGCTACACCTTC. Encoded protein: CSVEGTRGYTF. The J gene is TRBJ1-2, the V gene TRBV29-1; maybe TRBD1 (5 bases). Germline CDR1 is SQVTM and CDR2 is ANQGSEA. The CDR3 is 11 amino acids. Trimming took 3 bases from V and 8 from J, leaving 10 bases between them.

The chain carries TRBV7-9 and TRBJ1-2, with D hard to call. Germline CDR1 SEHNR, CDR2 FQNEAQ (reference sequence). CDR3 size: 15 residues. With 3 bases removed from V and 4 bases from J, the gap between germline ends came to 15 bases. The DNA of the CDR3 is TGTGCCAGCAGCTTTCTTGAAGAGGTCATCTATGGCTACACCTTC. This sequence encodes CASSFLEEVIYGYTF.

DNA of the CDR3: TGTGCCAGTAGTATAGACAGCTCTGGGGCCAACGTCCTGACTTTC. Protein sequence: CASSIDSSGANVLTF. This chain joins TRBV19 and TRBJ2-6; D gene uncertain. The V and J ends lost 0 bases and 0 bases respectively, with 3 bases between them. This CDR3 is 15 amino acids long. Germline values: CDR1 LNHDA, CDR2 SQIVND (reference sequence).

This sequence joins TRBV27 and TRBJ2-7, with TRBD1 as a possible D gene (6 bases). V lost 3 bases, J lost 1 base, and 13 bases lay in between. This CDR3 region has 15 residues. Germline CDR1 is MNHEY and CDR2 is SMNVEV (reference sequence). The CDR3 region is CASSFPGAGSYEQYF. CDR3 DNA sequence: TGTGCCAGCAGTTTCCCAGGGGCGGGTTCCTACGAGCAGTACTTC.

The chain combines TRBV28 with TRBJ1-2, with D perhaps TRBD1 (5 bases). The CDR3 length is 13 residues. The V end lost 8 bases, the J end lost 9 bases, and 19 bases lay between the germline ends. CDR1 is MDHEN, CDR2 SYDVKM, per germline. The CDR3, as DNA: TGTGCCAGCGGGGCACTCAGGACCGGGAGCTACACCTTC. Protein product: CASGALRTGSYTF.

J is TRBJ1-1 and V is TRBV27; TRBD1 is a possible D gene (5 bases). Trimming left V 6 bases short and J 8 bases short, with 16 bases between. This CDR3 is built from 13 residues. The germline gives CDR1 MNHEY, CDR2 SMNVEV (reference sequence). The CDR3 loop is CASRSRKGSEAFF. CDR3 sequence (DNA): TGTGCCAGCAGATCAAGAAAGGGGTCGGAAGCTTTCTTT.

V and J are TRBV7-9 and TRBJ1-1; no clear D. This CDR3 contains 11 residues. Trimming cost V 0 bases and J 10 bases, with 6 bases left between them. The germline V gene has CDR1 SEHNR and CDR2 FQNEAQ (reference sequence). DNA of the CDR3: TGTGCCAGCAGCTTAGCCCCCCCAGCTTTCTTT. This encodes CASSLAPPAFF. The whole variable domain, remainder taken from reference TRBV7-9 and TRBJ1-1, is DTGVSQNPRHKITKRGQNVTFRCDPISEHNRLYWYRQTLGQGPEFLTYFQNEAQLEKSRLLSDRFSAERPKGSFSTLEIQRTEQGDSAMYLCASSLAPPAFFGQGTRLTVV.

V gene TRBV4-1 combines with J gene TRBJ1-6, with D maybe TRBD1 (5 bases). Germline CDR1 MGHRA, CDR2 YSYEKL. The V end was cut by 1 base, the J end by 7 bases, with 8 bases between. The CDR3 runs 14 residues. CDR3 sequence (DNA): TGCGCCAGCAGCCAAGCATCAGGGAATTCACCCCTCCACTTT. As protein: CASSQASGNSPLHF.

The gene calls are TRBV9 and TRBJ2-1; TRBD2 aligns across 14 bases. Germline trimming cut 5 bases from V and 7 bases from J; bases unmatched to any gene: 5. The germline V gene has CDR1 SGDLS and CDR2 YYNGEE. The CDR3 length is 15 residues. The CDR3 nucleotides read TGTGCCAGCAGTCGACTAGCGGGGGGGCTGAATGAGCAGTTCTTC. Residues: CASSRLAGGLNEQFF.

This clone came up once. The rearrangement joins TRBV13 to TRBJ2-2; D is undetermined. Trimming stripped 1 base from V and 6 bases from J, with 15 bases between. Germline lookup yields CDR1 PRHDT and CDR2 FYEKMQ (reference sequence). The CDR3 runs 16 residues. The CDR3: CASSLAVSFFPGELFF. The DNA of the CDR3 is TGTGCCAGCAGCTTAGCCGTATCTTTTTTCCCCGGGGAGCTGTTTTTT.

The V call is TRBV6-5, the J call TRBJ1-3, with D unclear. The CDR3 has 13 amino acids. Trimming cost V 0 bases and J 4 bases, with 4 bases left between them. Germline-derived CDR1 and CDR2 are MNHEY and SVGAGI. The CDR3 DNA sequence: TGTGCCAGCAGTTACTCGGCCGGAAACACCATATATTTT. Translating it yields CASSYSAGNTIYF.

This sequence joins TRBV6-1 and TRBJ1-1; D is perhaps TRBD1 (6 bases). There are 13 residues in the CDR3. Germline V gene data show CDR1 as MNHNS and CDR2 as SASEGT. The germline V and J ends were trimmed by 5 bases and 1 base, with 8 bases remaining between them. CDR3 in amino acids: CASSRQENTEAFF. The CDR3 DNA follows: TGTGCCAGCAGTAGACAGGAGAACACTGAAGCTTTCTTT.

This chain uses TRBV30 with TRBJ1-5; D unclear. Germline V gene data show CDR1 as GTSNPN and CDR2 as SVGIG (reference sequence). V gave up 0 bases and J gave up 5 bases, with 8 bases separating them. This CDR3 spans 13 amino acids. CDR3 in amino acids: CAWSVEAYQPQHF. The CDR3 region has the DNA TGTGCCTGGAGTGTAGAGGCCTATCAGCCCCAGCATTTT.

This clone was observed a few times. V usage is TRBV30 and J usage is TRBJ1-3; D gene uncertain. Looked up from germline, CDR1 is GTSNPN and CDR2 is SVGIG (reference sequence). The CDR3 is 12 residues long. V was trimmed by 0 bases and J by 9 bases, leaving 9 bases between them. CDR3 sequence (DNA): TGTGCCTGGAGTGTCATGGGAGGCACCATATATTTT. Translated, it gives CAWSVMGGTIYF.

The rearrangement joins TRBV6-1 to TRBJ2-1; no definite D call. Germline V gene lookup returns CDR1 MNHNS and CDR2 SASEGT. The CDR3 sequence is 12 residues long. Trimming removed 2 bases at V and 10 bases at J, with 9 bases between. The CDR3 DNA sequence: TGTGCCAGCAGTGAATGGTCTGACGAGCAGTTCTTC. This translates into CASSEWSDEQFF.

The V and J genes are TRBV18 and TRBJ2-7, with D unresolved. CDR1 and CDR2 (germline): KGHSH, LQKENI. The CDR3 has 11 residues. V lost 5 bases to trimming and J lost 3 bases, with 5 bases between them. The CDR3 loop reads CASSSNYEQYF. The CDR3 DNA reads as TGTGCCAGCTCATCGAACTACGAGCAGTACTTC.